This T cell receptor beta chain was identified in a study of regulatory T cells in long-lasting Graves disease. For the study at large: Graves' patients diagnosed newly had used antithyroid drugs under 3 months.

In the case of this clonotype: Its target is unknown. This could be a read error, since a much larger clone is one nucleotide away.

CDR3 length equals 14 residues. Germline lookup yields CDR1 MDHEN and CDR2 SYDVKM. Time point: newly diagnosed GD, antithyroid drugs for less than 3 months. There was RNA extracted from PBMCs, and the TCR library was made from it. Study conclusions and caveats: Persistent cases favored TRBV28, TRBJ1-2 and TRBJ2-5.

Arm-PCR with iRepertoire HTBI primers amplified the CDR3 regions for these TCR beta libraries. One entry per CDR3 protein, called by TCRdb with MiXCR from the multiplex PCR reads. The data contain about 220,000 distinct CDR3 sequences, about a sixth of them singletons. This chain joins TRBV28 and TRBJ2-1, with D possibly matching TRBD1 (5 bases). The sequence derives from a female donor with Graves disease. Material: peripheral blood mononuclear cells (PBMCs), obtained at new diagnosis, from a patient treated with antithyroid drugs. The CDR3 nucleotides are TGTGCCAGCGAGGACCAGGGCTCCTACAATGGGCAGTTCTTC. Its translation is CASEDQGSYNGQFF. The whole variable domain, filled in from reference TRBV28 and TRBJ2-1, reads DVKVTQSSRYLVKRTGEKVFLECVQDMDHENMFWYRQDPGLGLRLIYFSYDVKMKEKGDIPEGYSVSREKKERFSLILESASTNQTSMYLCASEDQGSYNGQFFGPGTRLTVL.